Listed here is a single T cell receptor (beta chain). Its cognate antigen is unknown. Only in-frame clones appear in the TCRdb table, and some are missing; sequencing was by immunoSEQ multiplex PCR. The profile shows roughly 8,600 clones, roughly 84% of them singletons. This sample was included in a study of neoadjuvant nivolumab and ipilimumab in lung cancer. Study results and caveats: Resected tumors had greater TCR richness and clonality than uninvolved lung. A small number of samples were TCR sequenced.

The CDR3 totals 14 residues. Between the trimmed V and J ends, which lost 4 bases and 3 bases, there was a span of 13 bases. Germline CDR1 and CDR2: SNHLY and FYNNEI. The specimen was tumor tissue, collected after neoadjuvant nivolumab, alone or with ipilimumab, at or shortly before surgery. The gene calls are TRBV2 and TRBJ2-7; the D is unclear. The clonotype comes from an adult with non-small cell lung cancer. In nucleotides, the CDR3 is TGTGCCAGCAGTGGGACCGAAAGCTACTACGAGCAGTACTTC. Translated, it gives CASSGTESYYEQYF.